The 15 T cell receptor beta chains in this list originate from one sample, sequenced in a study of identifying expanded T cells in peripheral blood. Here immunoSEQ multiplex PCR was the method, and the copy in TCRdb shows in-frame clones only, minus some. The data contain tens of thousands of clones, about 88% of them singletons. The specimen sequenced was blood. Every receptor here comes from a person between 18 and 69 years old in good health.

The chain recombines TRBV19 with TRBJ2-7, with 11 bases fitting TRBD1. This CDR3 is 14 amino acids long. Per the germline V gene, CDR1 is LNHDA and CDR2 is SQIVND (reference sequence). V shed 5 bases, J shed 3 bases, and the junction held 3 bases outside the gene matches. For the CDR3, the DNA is TGTGCCAGTAGTCCGGGGACAGGGGGCTACGAGCAGTACTTC. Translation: CASSPGTGGYEQYF.

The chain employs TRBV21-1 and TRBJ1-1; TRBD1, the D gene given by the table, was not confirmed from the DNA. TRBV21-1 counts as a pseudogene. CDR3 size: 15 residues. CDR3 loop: CASSRHWDRRTEAFF. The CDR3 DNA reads TGTGCCAGCAGCAGACACTGGGACAGGCGGACTGAAGCTTTCTTT.

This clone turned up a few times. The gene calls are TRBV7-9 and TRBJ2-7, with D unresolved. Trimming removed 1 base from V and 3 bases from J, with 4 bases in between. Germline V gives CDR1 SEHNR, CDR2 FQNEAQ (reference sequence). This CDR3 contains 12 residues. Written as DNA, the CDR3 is TGTGCCAGCAGCTTAGGGGTCTACGAGCAGTACTTC. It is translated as CASSLGVYEQYF.

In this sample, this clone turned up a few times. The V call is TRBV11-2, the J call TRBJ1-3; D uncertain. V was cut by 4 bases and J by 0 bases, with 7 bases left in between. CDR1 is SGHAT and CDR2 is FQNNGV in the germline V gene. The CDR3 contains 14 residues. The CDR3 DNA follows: TGTGCCAGCAGCTCGGACCCCTCTGGAAACACCATATATTTT. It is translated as CASSSDPSGNTIYF.

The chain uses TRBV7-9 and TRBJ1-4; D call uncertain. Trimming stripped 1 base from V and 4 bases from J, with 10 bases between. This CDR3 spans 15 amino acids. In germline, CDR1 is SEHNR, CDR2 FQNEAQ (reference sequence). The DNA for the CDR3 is TGTGCCAGCAGCTTAGGGCAGGAGTTTAATGAAAAACTGTTTTTT. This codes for CASSLGQEFNEKLFF.

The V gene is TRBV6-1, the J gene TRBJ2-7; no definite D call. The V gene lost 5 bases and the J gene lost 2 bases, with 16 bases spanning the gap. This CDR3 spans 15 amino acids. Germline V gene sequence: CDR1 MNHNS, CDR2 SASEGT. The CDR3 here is CASSLLSDRTYEQYF. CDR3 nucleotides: TGTGCCAGCAGTCTCCTCTCGGACCGGACCTACGAGCAGTACTTC.

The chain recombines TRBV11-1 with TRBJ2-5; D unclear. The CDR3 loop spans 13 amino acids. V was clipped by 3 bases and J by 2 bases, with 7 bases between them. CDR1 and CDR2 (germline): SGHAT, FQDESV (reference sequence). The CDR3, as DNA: TGTGCCAGCAGCTTTTCCACACAAGAGACCCAGTACTTC. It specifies CASSFSTQETQYF.

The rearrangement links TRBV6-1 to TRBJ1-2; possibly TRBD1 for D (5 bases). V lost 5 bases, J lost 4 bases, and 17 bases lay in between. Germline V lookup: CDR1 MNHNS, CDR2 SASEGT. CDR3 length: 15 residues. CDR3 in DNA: TGTGCCAGCAGTCGAGGTGGCAGTGGGGGCTATGGCTACACCTTC. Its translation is CASSRGGSGGYGYTF.

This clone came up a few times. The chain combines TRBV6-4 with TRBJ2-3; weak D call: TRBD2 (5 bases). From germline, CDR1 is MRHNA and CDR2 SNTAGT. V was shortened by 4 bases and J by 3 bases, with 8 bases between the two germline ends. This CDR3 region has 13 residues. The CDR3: CASSGTPTDTQYF. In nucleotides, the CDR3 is TGTGCCAGCAGTGGGACTCCAACAGATACGCAGTATTTT.

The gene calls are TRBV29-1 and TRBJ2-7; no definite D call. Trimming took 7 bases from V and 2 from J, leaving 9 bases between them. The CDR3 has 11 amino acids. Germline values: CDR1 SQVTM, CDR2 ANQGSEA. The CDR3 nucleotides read TGCAGCGCCCGTACTGCCTACGAGCAGTACTTC. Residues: CSARTAYEQYF.

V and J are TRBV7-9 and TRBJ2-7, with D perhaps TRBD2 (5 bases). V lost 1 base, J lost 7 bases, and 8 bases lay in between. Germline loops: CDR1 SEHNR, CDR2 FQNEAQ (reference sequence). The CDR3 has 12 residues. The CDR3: CASSLVGNEQYF. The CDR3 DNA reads TGTGCCAGCAGCTTAGTCGGGAATGAGCAGTACTTC. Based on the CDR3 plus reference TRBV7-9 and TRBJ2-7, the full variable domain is DTGVSQNPRHKITKRGQNVTFRCDPISEHNRLYWYRQTLGQGPEFLTYFQNEAQLEKSRLLSDRFSAERPKGSFSTLEIQRTEQGDSAMYLCASSLVGNEQYFGPGTRLTVT.

The CDR3 sequence: CASSLAGTTNEKLFF. The DNA for the CDR3 is TGTGCCAGCAGTTTGGCAGGGACAACTAATGAAAAACTGTTTTTT. The genes are TRBV28 and TRBJ1-4, with D possibly matching TRBD1 (5 bases). This CDR3 is 15 amino acids long. Germline V gene lookup returns CDR1 MDHEN and CDR2 SYDVKM. Trimming stripped 3 bases from V and 0 bases from J, with 8 bases between.

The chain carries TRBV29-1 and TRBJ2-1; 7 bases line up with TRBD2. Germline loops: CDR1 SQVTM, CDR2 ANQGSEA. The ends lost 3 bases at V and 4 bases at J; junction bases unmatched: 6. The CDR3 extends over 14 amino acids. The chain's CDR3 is CSVDFGRGYNEQFF. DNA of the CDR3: TGCAGCGTTGACTTTGGGAGGGGATACAATGAGCAGTTCTTC.

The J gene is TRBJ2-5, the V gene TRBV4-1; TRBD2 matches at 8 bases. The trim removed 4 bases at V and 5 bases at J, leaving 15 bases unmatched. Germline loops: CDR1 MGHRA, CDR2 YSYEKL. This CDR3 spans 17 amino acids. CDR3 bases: TGCGCCAGCAGCCTAAAGTTGATAGCGGGGAAGGGGGAGACCCAGTACTTC. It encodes CASSLKLIAGKGETQYF.

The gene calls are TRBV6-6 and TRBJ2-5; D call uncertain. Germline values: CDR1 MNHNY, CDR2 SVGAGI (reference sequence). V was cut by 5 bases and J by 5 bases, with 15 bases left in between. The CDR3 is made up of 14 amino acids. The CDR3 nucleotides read TGTGCCAGCAGTCGACGGGTGCAGGCGGAGACCCAGTACTTC. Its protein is CASSRRVQAETQYF.